Presented here are 30 T cell receptor beta chains from one specimen sequenced in a study of beta chain features in type 1 diabetes (dated by TCRdb to 2017 to 2018). The library was made by the immunoSEQ multiplex PCR assay. The entire amount of isolated RNA was reverse transcribed using the High Capacity cDNA Reverse Transcription Kit, so the sequenced TCRB transcripts were expressed ones. TCRdb limited this immuneACCESS table to in-frame rearrangements with V and J called. A share of clones is missing; checked studies link under half to unresolved V genes, and the rest is unexplained. Here the sample has under 150,000 clones; approximately 52% occur a single time. In total, the top ten clones hold 0.4% to 0.5% of the sample. Sample: Tregs from blood. The sample's cell subset or site label, in plain terms: regulatory CD4+ T cells. These receptors were obtained from a man aged 18 to 35 in good health.

The chain links TRBV27 to TRBJ2-7; a weak D match, TRBD2 (6 bases). The V end was cut by 8 bases, the J end by 0 bases, with 11 bases between. The CDR3 length is 13 residues. Germline values: CDR1 MNHEY, CDR2 SMNVEV (reference sequence). The DNA of the CDR3 is TGTGCCAGCGGAAGGACTATCTCCTACGAGCAGTACTTC. Translation gives CASGRTISYEQYF.

A few counts support this clone. The V gene is TRBV5-8, the J gene TRBJ1-1; a possible D gene is TRBD1 (6 bases). Trimming removed 5 bases at V and 5 bases at J, with 16 bases between. The V gene's germline CDR1 is SGHTS and CDR2 YDEGEE. CDR3 length equals 14 residues. CDR3 nucleotides: TGTGCCAGCAGGTTGAGGGGGGGAGGGACTGAAGCTTTCTTT. It is translated as CASRLRGGGTEAFF.

V usage is TRBV7-9 and J usage is TRBJ2-7, with TRBD1 matching 8 bases. CDR3 size: 15 residues. Germline assignment: CDR1 SEHNR and CDR2 FQNEAQ (reference sequence). V shed 1 base and J 5 bases; nucleotides not matched to a gene: 7. CDR3 nucleotides: TGTGCCAGCAGCTTAGGGGCAGGGGGCTTGAACGAGCAGTACTTC. It specifies CASSLGAGGLNEQYF.

This clone has just a few counts. The V and J genes are TRBV6-6 and TRBJ1-1; 7 positions match TRBD1. There are 14 residues in the CDR3. Per the germline V gene, CDR1 is MNHNY and CDR2 is SVGAGI (reference sequence). The junction had 8 bases not matched to a gene; V was cut back by 2 bases and J by 8 bases. The CDR3: CASSYPTLQGEAFF. CDR3 DNA sequence: TGTGCCAGCAGTTACCCAACCCTACAGGGGGAAGCTTTCTTT.

This clone turned up a few times. V and J are TRBV29-1 and TRBJ2-5; maybe TRBD2 (5 bases). This CDR3 region has 11 residues. Germline values: CDR1 SQVTM, CDR2 ANQGSEA. The V end was cut by 8 bases, the J end by 1 base, with 8 bases between. The CDR3 sequence is CSTGVQETQYF. The CDR3, as DNA: TGCAGCACCGGGGTCCAAGAGACCCAGTACTTC.

The rearrangement links TRBV5-1 to TRBJ2-7, with 9 bases fitting TRBD1. Germline V gives CDR1 SGHRS, CDR2 YFSETQ. V shed 2 bases, J shed 4 bases, and the junction held 7 bases outside the gene matches. The CDR3 loop spans 15 amino acids. CDR3 sequence (DNA): TGCGCCAGCAGCTTCCAACAGGGGGCTTCTTACGAGCAGTACTTC. It translates to CASSFQQGASYEQYF.

The chain links TRBV5-5 to TRBJ1-2; D may be TRBD1 (6 bases). CDR3 size: 15 residues. V lost 3 bases, J lost 2 bases, and 14 bases lay in between. Germline-derived CDR1 and CDR2 are SGHKS and YYEKEE (reference sequence). The CDR3 region is CASSWTAPKNYGYTF. CDR3 in DNA: TGTGCCAGCAGCTGGACAGCCCCGAAAAACTATGGCTACACCTTC.

The rearrangement uses TRBV10-3 and TRBJ2-7; D remains unclear. Germline-derived CDR1 and CDR2 are ENHRY and SYGVKD. The CDR3 has 11 residues. V was shortened by 5 bases and J by 11 bases, with 13 bases between the two germline ends. The CDR3 DNA reads as TGTGCCATCAGTCTCTCTAGGATTAAGTACTTC. Translated, it gives CAISLSRIKYF.

In this sample, this clone turned up a few times. This sequence joins TRBV2 and TRBJ1-4, with D tentatively TRBD1 (5 bases). CDR1 is SNHLY and CDR2 is FYNNEI in the germline V gene. The CDR3 is 14 amino acids. V shed 7 bases and J shed 6 bases, with 15 bases lying between them. Written as DNA, the CDR3 is TGTGCCAGCAAATTCGGGCAGGGCCATGAAAAACTGTTTTTT. Protein sequence: CASKFGQGHEKLFF.

V usage is TRBV11-2 and J usage is TRBJ1-1, with 9 bases fitting TRBD1. The CDR3 has 15 residues. Trimming took 5 bases from V and 11 from J; bases not matched to a gene: 15. CDR1 SGHAT and CDR2 FQNNGV come from the germline V gene. DNA for the CDR3: TGTGCCAGCAGCCGGACCGGGACAGGGTTGATTCGGGCTTTCTTT. Translation gives CASSRTGTGLIRAFF.

The rearrangement links TRBV7-3 to TRBJ1-1; TRBD1 agrees at 9 bases. This CDR3 is built from 13 residues. Germline CDR1 reads SGHTA; CDR2 reads FQGTGA. J was trimmed by 3 bases and V by 5 bases; bases with no gene match: 1. CDR3 in DNA: TGTGCCAGCAGCCGGACAGGGGACACTGAAGCTTTCTTT. This codes for CASSRTGDTEAFF.

DNA for the CDR3: TGTGCCAGCAGCCGGGGGGCGACGGGTGGCTACACCTTC. It is translated as CASSRGATGGYTF. The chain links TRBV7-2 to TRBJ1-2; D possibly corresponds to TRBD1 (6 bases). V gave up 5 bases and J gave up 7 bases, with 14 bases separating them. The CDR3 length is 13 residues. Germline CDR1 reads SGHTA; CDR2 reads FQGNSA.

The chain employs TRBV14 and TRBJ2-4; D gene ambiguous. V was shortened by 0 bases and J by 6 bases, with 3 bases between the two germline ends. Germline V gene sequence: CDR1 SGHDN, CDR2 FVKESK. The CDR3 runs to 12 residues. The CDR3 loop reads CASSQDRNIQYF. The CDR3, as DNA: TGTGCCAGCAGCCAAGACAGAAACATTCAGTACTTC.

J is TRBJ1-1 and V is TRBV18, with TRBD1 matching 8 bases. Germline CDR1 is KGHSH and CDR2 is LQKENI. CDR3 size: 14 residues. The trim removed 3 bases at V and 1 base at J, leaving 1 base unmatched. The CDR3 coding sequence is TGTGCCAGCTCACCGGGACAGGAGAACACTGAAGCTTTCTTT. The encoded protein is CASSPGQENTEAFF.

The V and J genes are TRBV11-2 and TRBJ2-4, with a possible D match to TRBD2 (5 bases). Germline V CDR1 and CDR2: SGHAT, FQNNGV. The V end lost 3 bases, the J end lost 8 bases, and 11 bases lay between the germline ends. This CDR3 comprises 13 residues. The CDR3 region is CASSFGLAYIQYF. For the CDR3, the DNA is TGTGCCAGCAGCTTCGGTCTAGCATACATTCAGTACTTC.

This sequence joins TRBV15 and TRBJ2-7, with no clear D. This CDR3 is built from 15 residues. Trimming removed 0 bases from V and 0 bases from J, with 9 bases in between. Germline V gives CDR1 LNHNV, CDR2 YYDKDF (reference sequence). The DNA of the CDR3 is TGTGCCACCAGCAGAGATCTGAGGAGCTCCTACGAGCAGTACTTC. It yields the protein CATSRDLRSSYEQYF.

The chain is built from TRBV7-2 and TRBJ2-7; 12 positions agree with TRBD2. Germline CDR1 and CDR2: SGHTA and FQGNSA. The length of the CDR3 is 15 residues. The J segment lost 0 bases and the V segment lost 6 bases, leaving 3 bases of the junction unmatched. This chain's CDR3 is CASSSGLAGSYEQYF. CDR3 sequence (DNA): TGTGCCAGCAGTTCGGGACTAGCGGGCTCCTACGAGCAGTACTTC.

As regards this clone: An end of the junction differs from the germline gene, which may be a read error. V and J are TRBV7-2 and TRBJ2-7; 10 positions match TRBD2. There are 14 residues in the CDR3. Per germline, CDR1 SGHTA and CDR2 FQGNSA. The CDR3 sequence is CASSPLAGSSEQYF. DNA of the CDR3: TGTGCCAGCAGCCCACTAGCGGGATCCTCCGAGCAGTACTTC.

This clone was recorded a few times. The DNA for the CDR3 is TGCAGCGCGTGGGGATGGGACTATCAGACCAAGAACACCGGGGAGCTGTTTTTT. This sequence encodes CSAWGWDYQTKNTGELFF. The chain links TRBV29-1 to TRBJ2-2, with 7 bases matching TRBD2. Germline CDR1 is SQVTM and CDR2 is ANQGSEA. V shed 7 bases, J shed 1 base, and the junction held 18 bases outside the gene matches. CDR3 size: 18 residues.

The chain employs TRBV6-5 and TRBJ2-7; possibly TRBD1 for D (5 bases). The ends were cut back, 2 bases at V and 0 bases at J, with 8 bases in the middle. The CDR3 has 14 amino acids. The germline gives CDR1 MNHEY, CDR2 SVGAGI. In nucleotides, the CDR3 is TGTGCCAGCAGTTACACGACAGCCTCCTACGAGCAGTACTTC. This sequence encodes CASSYTTASYEQYF.

The V call is TRBV7-2, the J call TRBJ2-1; no reliable D call. Trimming removed 5 bases at V and 6 bases at J, with 14 bases between. Germline V gene sequence: CDR1 SGHTA, CDR2 FQGNSA. CDR3 length: 14 amino acids. The DNA for the CDR3 is TGTGCCAGCAGCCGATTCTCTCTAACCAATGAGCAGTTCTTC. This gives the protein CASSRFSLTNEQFF.

This rearrangement joins TRBV5-1 to TRBJ2-1, with D possibly TRBD1 on 6 matching bases. Germline V gene sequence: CDR1 SGHRS, CDR2 YFSETQ. Trimming left V 4 bases short and J 4 bases short, with 15 bases between. The CDR3 runs 15 residues. The CDR3 DNA follows: TGCGCCAGCAGCAGGGGACACCAAAATTACAATGAGCAGTTCTTC. Its protein product is CASSRGHQNYNEQFF. Looking up the rest from reference TRBV5-1 and TRBJ2-1 gives the full variable domain: KAGVTQTPRYLIKTRGQQVTLSCSPISGHRSVSWYQQTPGQGLQFLFEYFSETQRNKGNFPGRFSGRQFSNSRSEMNVSTLELGDSALYLCASSRGHQNYNEQFFGPGTRLTVL.

This chain connects TRBV7-2 to TRBJ1-5; D may be TRBD1 (5 bases). Germline CDR1 reads SGHTA; CDR2 reads FQGNSA. Trimming took 4 bases from V and 0 from J, leaving 10 bases between them. The CDR3 extends over 15 amino acids. CDR3 region: CASSSQAFSNQPQHF. CDR3 sequence (DNA): TGTGCCAGCAGCTCACAGGCTTTTAGCAATCAGCCCCAGCATTTT.

The rearrangement joins TRBV19 to TRBJ2-2; D possibly corresponds to TRBD2 (5 bases). Germline-derived CDR1 and CDR2 are LNHDA and SQIVND (reference sequence). V lost 3 bases to trimming and J lost 2 bases, with 10 bases between them. CDR3 length: 15 residues. The CDR3 DNA follows: TGTGCCAGTAGTATTAGAGGGCTAAACACCGGGGAGCTGTTTTTT. It codes for CASSIRGLNTGELFF.

This sequence joins TRBV7-9 and TRBJ2-7, with 10 nucleotides matching TRBD2. V shed 5 bases, J shed 1 base, and the junction held 2 bases outside the gene matches. Per the germline V gene, CDR1 is SEHNR and CDR2 is FQNEAQ (reference sequence). The CDR3 length is 14 residues. CDR3 protein: CASSRAGGSYEQYF. In DNA, the CDR3 is TGTGCCAGCAGCAGAGCGGGGGGGTCCTACGAGCAGTACTTC.

The chain employs TRBV9 and TRBJ2-1; TRBD1 is a possible D gene (5 bases). V gave up 4 bases and J gave up 2 bases, with 10 bases separating them. The germline gives CDR1 SGDLS, CDR2 YYNGEE. This CDR3 has 14 amino acids. Here the CDR3 reads CASSQGAAYNEQFF. The CDR3, as DNA: TGTGCCAGCAGCCAGGGTGCGGCCTACAATGAGCAGTTCTTC.

V gene TRBV11-1 combines with J gene TRBJ2-3, with 7 bases fitting TRBD1. The V segment lost 5 bases and the J segment 0 bases; nucleotides outside the gene matches: 8. CDR1 and CDR2 (germline): SGHAT, FQDESV (reference sequence). CDR3 length: 16 amino acids. The CDR3 loop is CASSTLPTGSTDTQYF. The DNA of the CDR3 is TGTGCCAGCAGCACGCTCCCGACAGGGAGCACAGATACGCAGTATTTT.

V is TRBV28 and J is TRBJ2-7; TRBD1 matches at 8 bases. The CDR3 length is 15 residues. V dropped 6 bases and J dropped 4; count of bases not matched to a gene: 11. Germline loops: CDR1 MDHEN, CDR2 SYDVKM. In nucleotides, the CDR3 is TGTGCCAGCAGAGGACAGGGTGGAAAGTGGTACGAGCAGTACTTC. This encodes CASRGQGGKWYEQYF. The whole variable domain, remainder taken from reference TRBV28 and TRBJ2-7, is DVKVTQSSRYLVKRTGEKVFLECVQDMDHENMFWYRQDPGLGLRLIYFSYDVKMKEKGDIPEGYSVSREKKERFSLILESASTNQTSMYLCASRGQGGKWYEQYFGPGTRLTVT.

The rearrangement uses TRBV7-3 and TRBJ2-3; TRBD1 matches 7 bases. The CDR3 contains 16 residues. Germline lookup yields CDR1 SGHTA and CDR2 FQGTGA. J was trimmed by 8 bases and V by 3 bases; bases with no gene match: 14. This CDR3 is CASSFFTGDQSGTQYF. CDR3 DNA: TGTGCCAGCAGCTTTTTTACAGGGGATCAGAGCGGTACGCAGTATTTT.

Here the CDR3 DNA reads TGTGCCAGCAGCTTACAGGGCTATGAGCAGTTCTTC. Translation: CASSLQGYEQFF. The chain employs TRBV7-3 and TRBJ2-1, with D maybe TRBD1 (5 bases). The ends were cut back, 2 bases at V and 8 bases at J, with 7 bases in the middle. Germline V gives CDR1 SGHTA, CDR2 FQGTGA. There are 12 residues in the CDR3.